Listed here are 9 T cell receptor beta chains from one sample, sequenced in a study of OX40 agonist ivuxolimab in advanced cancers. Library prep was done by the immunoSEQ multiplex PCR assay. TCRdb stores this immuneACCESS table with in-frame sequences only. Part of the clones is absent; in the studies checked, under half of the shortfall reflects unresolved V genes, and no reason is known for the rest. For this sample there are more than 20,000 clones; around 85% appear just once. The ten largest account for around 16% of the sample. The sequencing used CD4+ or CD8+ T cells sorted from blood, collected in a trial of the OX40 agonist ivuxolimab. Receptors were obtained from an adult with an advanced solid tumor such as melanoma, head and neck, liver or kidney cancer.

J is TRBJ2-5 and V is TRBV19; maybe TRBD1 (6 bases). Matching the DNA end better, TRBJ2-7 makes the J call doubtful. The length of the CDR3 is 14 residues. Germline assignment: CDR1 LNHDA and CDR2 SQIVND (reference sequence). The chain's CDR3 is CASRSRGDSYEQYF. The CDR3 DNA reads as TGTGCCAGTAGGAGCAGGGGCGACTCCTACGAGCAGTACTTC.

This rearrangement joins TRBV4-3 to TRBJ1-6, with a weak D call TRBD1 (6 bases). V was shortened by 4 bases and J by 14 bases, with 15 bases between the two germline ends. Germline lookup yields CDR1 LGHNA and CDR2 YSLEER. The CDR3 has 13 amino acids. CDR3 DNA sequence: TGCGCCAGCAGCCTATCACAGGGAACCACCCTCCACTTT. Amino acid sequence: CASSLSQGTTLHF.

The chain recombines TRBV9 with TRBJ2-5; 7 bases fit TRBD2. Near its end, the DNA agrees better with TRBJ2-7, so the J call may be wrong. CDR1 is SGDLS and CDR2 is YYNGEE in the germline V gene. The CDR3 spans 17 residues. CDR3 sequence (DNA): TGTGCCAGCAGCCCATCGGGGAGGGGTACGAGAGGCTACGAGCAGTACTTC. Residues: CASSPSGRGTRGYEQYF.

The chain joins TRBV2 to TRBJ1-5; D is possibly TRBD1 (5 bases). The V gene's germline CDR1 is SNHLY and CDR2 FYNNEI. V was trimmed by 8 bases and J by 2 bases, leaving 13 bases between them. CDR3 length equals 14 residues. CDR3 protein: CASQQGTGNQPQHF. The CDR3 bases are TGTGCCAGCCAGCAGGGTACGGGCAATCAGCCCCAGCATTTT.

The chain joins TRBV5-1 to TRBJ2-7; possibly TRBD2 for D (5 bases). The CDR3 length is 13 residues. CDR1 and CDR2 (germline): SGHRS, YFSETQ. With 4 bases removed from V and 0 bases from J, the gap between germline ends came to 8 bases. CDR3 residues: CASSGGLSYEQYF. CDR3 in DNA: TGCGCCAGCAGCGGAGGACTCTCCTACGAGCAGTACTTC.

This clone was picked up one time. V usage is TRBV19 and J usage is TRBJ2-7; a possible D gene is TRBD2 (6 bases). CDR3 length equals 14 residues. Trimming pared 9 bases from V and 3 bases from J, leaving 18 bases between. From germline, CDR1 is LNHDA and CDR2 SQIVND (reference sequence). The CDR3 is CASSNGGHGYEQYF. The CDR3 DNA reads TGTGCCAGCTCAAACGGGGGTCATGGCTACGAGCAGTACTTC.

The chain joins TRBV5-5 to TRBJ1-1, with 7 bases fitting TRBD1. CDR3 length equals 14 residues. J gave up 3 bases and V 2 bases, and 4 bases lay outside the gene matches. Looked up from germline, CDR1 is SGHKS and CDR2 is YYEKEE (reference sequence). The chain's CDR3 is CASSFGQVDTEAFF. The CDR3 nucleotides read TGTGCCAGCAGCTTTGGACAGGTCGACACTGAAGCTTTCTTT. Filled out from reference TRBV5-5 and TRBJ1-1, the complete variable domain reads DAGVTQSPTHLIKTRGQQVTLRCSPISGHKSVSWYQQVLGQGPQFIFQYYEKEERGRGNFPDRFSARQFPNYSSELNVNALLLGDSALYLCASSFGQVDTEAFFGQGTRLTVV.

The chain joins TRBV9 to TRBJ2-5; the match to TRBD1 covers 7 bases. Germline loops: CDR1 SGDLS, CDR2 YYNGEE. This CDR3 has 14 amino acids. V lost 4 bases, J lost 1 base, and 4 bases stayed unmatched. The CDR3 is CASSPGTAQETQYF. CDR3 coding DNA: TGTGCCAGCAGCCCAGGGACAGCCCAAGAGACCCAGTACTTC.

This chain uses TRBV9 with TRBJ2-1, with a tentative D call TRBD2 (5 bases). Germline CDR1 SGDLS, CDR2 YYNGEE. This CDR3 is built from 14 residues. Trimming removed 4 bases at V and 0 bases at J, with 8 bases between. The CDR3 sequence: CASSLGLSYNEQFF. CDR3 in DNA: TGTGCCAGCAGCTTAGGACTCTCCTACAATGAGCAGTTCTTC.